What follows are 26 T cell receptor beta chains derived from one specimen sequenced in a study of response to subunit inactivated influenza vaccine. TCRdb reprocessed the RT-PCR reads via MiXCR and lists one record per CDR3 protein. The repertoire holds 560,000 or so distinct CDR3 sequences, with roughly 8.2% as singletons. This specimen consisted of PBMCs from blood, obtained less than 30 months after vaccination. The receptors were sampled from a man between 50 and 75 years old who received an inactivated influenza vaccine.

The chain carries TRBV7-2 and TRBJ2-3, with D maybe TRBD1 (6 bases). This CDR3 contains 16 residues. Germline V gives CDR1 SGHTA, CDR2 FQGNSA. Between the trimmed V and J ends, which lost 2 bases and 0 bases, there was a span of 12 bases. The CDR3 sequence: CASSLLGRGSTDTQYF. The CDR3 coding sequence is TGTGCCAGCAGCTTATTGGGCAGGGGTAGCACAGATACGCAGTATTTT.

This clonotype was found many times. The chain links TRBV7-2 to TRBJ2-1; D not certain. The germline gives CDR1 SGHTA, CDR2 FQGNSA. With 3 bases removed from V and 8 bases from J, the gap between germline ends came to 5 bases. The CDR3 contains 11 residues. The CDR3 region is CASSFQYEQFF. The CDR3 DNA reads TGTGCCAGCAGCTTCCAGTATGAGCAGTTCTTC.

This clonotype was found a few times. The rearrangement links TRBV12-3 or TRBV12-4 to TRBJ2-2; 7 bases fit TRBD2. CDR3 size: 15 residues. After removal of 4 bases from V and 4 bases from J, the junction contained 6 bases not matched to a gene. The CDR3 nucleotides are TGTGCCAGCAGTTCGGCCCCGGGGGGCACCGGGGAGCTGTTTTTT. This codes for CASSSAPGGTGELFF.

The genes are TRBV7-3 and TRBJ1-1; D is uncertain. Trimming shortened V by 1 base and J by 4 bases, and 7 bases separated the two germline ends. Germline values: CDR1 SGHTA, CDR2 FQGTGA. CDR3 length: 13 amino acids. The CDR3: CASSLNPATEAFF. DNA for the CDR3: TGTGCCAGCAGCTTAAACCCTGCCACTGAAGCTTTCTTT.

This clonotype was recorded a few times. The V call is TRBV7-2, the J call TRBJ1-5, with 8 bases fitting TRBD1. This CDR3 has 14 residues. CDR1 SGHTA and CDR2 FQGNSA come from the germline V gene. V lost 7 bases and J lost 5; bases outside the gene matches: 7. The CDR3 coding sequence is TGTGCCAGCACCCTTGACAGGGGACATCAGCCCCAGCATTTT. It is translated as CASTLDRGHQPQHF.

Only a few counts were recorded for this clonotype. This chain links TRBV20-1 with TRBJ1-5; the D is unclear. Trimming shortened V by 0 bases and J by 1 base, and 13 bases separated the two germline ends. Looked up from germline, CDR1 is DFQATT and CDR2 is SNEGSKA (reference sequence). The CDR3 contains 16 residues. In DNA, the CDR3 is TGCAGTGCTAGAGATGACAAGGTGTCGAGCAATCAGCCCCAGCATTTT. This translates into CSARDDKVSSNQPQHF.

The chain carries TRBV6-2 or TRBV6-3 and TRBJ2-3; D gene uncertain. Trimming left V 4 bases short and J 0 bases short, with 8 bases between. Germline V gene data show CDR1 as MNHEY and CDR2 as SVGEGT. The CDR3 covers 14 residues. The CDR3 DNA is TGTGCCAGCAGTTTTATCACTAGCACAGATACGCAGTATTTT. Amino acid sequence: CASSFITSTDTQYF.

The chain has TRBV5-6 and TRBJ1-2, with D unclear. The CDR3 length is 14 residues. Germline assignment: CDR1 SGHDT and CDR2 YYEEEE. V gave up 1 base and J gave up 2 bases, with 9 bases separating them. The CDR3 sequence is CASSLRFTNYGYTF. CDR3 DNA: TGTGCCAGCAGCTTGCGATTTACAAACTATGGCTACACCTTC.

This clonotype was recorded many times. The chain links TRBV10-1 to TRBJ1-6, with TRBD1 matching 7 bases. This CDR3 is 13 amino acids long. V trimming: 8 bases; J trimming: 10 bases; junction bases outside the gene matches: 8. Per the germline V gene, CDR1 is WNHNN and CDR2 is SYGVQD (reference sequence). DNA of the CDR3: TGCGCCAGCCAGACAGGGTCGGCATCACCCCTCCACTTT. Translating it yields CASQTGSASPLHF.

J is TRBJ1-6 and V is TRBV6-5, with a weak D call TRBD1 (5 bases). From germline, CDR1 is MNHEY and CDR2 SVGAGI. V lost 4 bases and J 10 bases, leaving 17 bases between the germline ends. The CDR3 totals 15 residues. The CDR3 bases are TGTGCCAGCAGTTTAAGACCCCGAGGGGACTCACCCCTCCACTTT. This translates into CASSLRPRGDSPLHF.

The J gene is TRBJ1-5, the V gene TRBV6-5, with 9 bases fitting TRBD1. This CDR3 has 16 residues. V dropped 5 bases and J dropped 3; count of bases not matched to a gene: 8. Germline loops: CDR1 MNHEY, CDR2 SVGAGI. The CDR3 is CASSLEQGAPNQPQHF. Here the CDR3 DNA reads TGTGCCAGCAGTCTCGAACAGGGGGCTCCCAATCAGCCCCAGCATTTT.

This clonotype was detected ten times or more. The gene calls are TRBV20-1 and TRBJ2-3; D is ambiguous. There are 15 residues in the CDR3. V dropped 0 bases and J dropped 1 base, with 11 bases sitting between them. The germline gives CDR1 DFQATT, CDR2 SNEGSKA (reference sequence). The CDR3 DNA reads as TGCAGTGCTAGAGATTCCCTCGATCGCACAGATACGCAGTATTTT. The encoded protein is CSARDSLDRTDTQYF.

This clonotype was detected many times. The chain has TRBV12-3 or TRBV12-4 and TRBJ2-7, with TRBD1 matching 10 bases. This CDR3 contains 14 residues. The trim removed 7 bases at V and 6 bases at J, leaving 9 bases unmatched. The CDR3 loop reads CASKPGQGFGEQYF. CDR3 in DNA: TGTGCCAGCAAGCCGGGACAGGGGTTTGGCGAGCAGTACTTC.

The genes are TRBV20-1 and TRBJ2-5, with a possible D match to TRBD2 (5 bases). This CDR3 contains 13 residues. CDR1 is DFQATT and CDR2 is SNEGSKA in the germline V gene (reference sequence). The germline V and J ends were trimmed by 1 base and 5 bases, with 11 bases remaining between them. The CDR3, as DNA: TGCAGTGCTAGAGGGAGGTCGTGGGAGACCCAGTACTTC. Amino acids: CSARGRSWETQYF.

The sample holds a few counts of this clonotype. The chain has TRBV4-1 and TRBJ1-4; 11 bases align to TRBD1. The CDR3 spans 15 residues. The germline gives CDR1 MGHRA, CDR2 YSYEKL. V lost 3 bases, J lost 6 bases, and 3 bases stayed unmatched. The CDR3 reads CASSQTGQGDEKLFF. For the CDR3, the DNA is TGCGCCAGCAGCCAGACGGGACAGGGGGATGAAAAACTGTTTTTT.

The genes are TRBV6-2 or TRBV6-3 and TRBJ2-3; the D gene is possibly TRBD2 (7 bases). Germline V gene lookup returns CDR1 MNHEY and CDR2 SVGEGT. Trimming stripped 4 bases from V and 6 bases from J, with 14 bases between. The CDR3 extends over 14 amino acids. The CDR3 sequence: CASSSGGPGDTQYF. The CDR3 DNA is TGTGCCAGCAGTTCCGGGGGGCCGGGGGATACGCAGTATTTT.

Only a few counts were recorded for this clonotype. V and J are TRBV11-2 and TRBJ1-6; D ambiguous. CDR1 SGHAT and CDR2 FQNNGV come from the germline V gene. The CDR3 totals 15 residues. Deletions cut 1 base from V and 9 bases from J, with 13 bases between. This CDR3 is CASSLVPGSGSPLHF. CDR3 nucleotide sequence: TGTGCCAGCAGCTTAGTCCCAGGTTCGGGTTCACCCCTCCACTTT. Looking up the rest from reference TRBV11-2 and TRBJ1-6 gives the full variable domain: EAGVAQSPRYKIIEKRQSVAFWCNPISGHATLYWYQQILGQGPKLLIQFQNNGVVDDSQLPKDRFSAERLKGVDSTLKIQPAKLEDSAVYLCASSLVPGSGSPLHFGNGTRLTVT.

This clonotype was seen a few times. This rearrangement joins TRBV7-9 to TRBJ2-5, with a tentative D call TRBD1 (6 bases). The length of the CDR3 is 15 residues. Germline values: CDR1 SEHNR, CDR2 FQNEAQ (reference sequence). The V end lost 1 base, the J end lost 4 bases, and 13 bases lay between the germline ends. In nucleotides, the CDR3 is TGTGCCAGCAGCTTAGAGACAGGAACCAGAGAGACCCAGTACTTC. This encodes CASSLETGTRETQYF.

This clonotype was detected only a few times. The chain recombines TRBV25-1 with TRBJ1-2; D not certain. CDR1 is MGHDK, CDR2 SYGVNS, per germline. Trimming stripped 8 bases from V and 8 bases from J, with 12 bases between. The CDR3 spans 11 residues. For the CDR3, the DNA is TGTGCCAGCCGTAGCCGGGGAGGCTACACCTTC. The encoded protein is CASRSRGGYTF.

This chain uses TRBV20-1 with TRBJ2-4; TRBD2 agrees at 8 bases. There are 17 residues in the CDR3. The germline CDR1 and CDR2 sequences are DFQATT and SNEGSKA (reference sequence). V was clipped by 1 base and J by 1 base; unmatched bases: 9. In DNA, the CDR3 is TGCAGTGCTAGAGCCGGTAGCGGGGTCATGGCCAAAAACATTCAGTACTTC. This encodes CSARAGSGVMAKNIQYF.

V gene TRBV12-5 combines with J gene TRBJ1-1; D is unclear. V was clipped by 2 bases and J by 12 bases, with 16 bases between them. Germline loops: CDR1 LGHNT, CDR2 FRNRAP. The CDR3 loop spans 13 amino acids. The CDR3 reads CASGLPTRGRPFF. The CDR3 DNA follows: TGTGCTAGTGGTTTGCCGACCAGAGGTAGGCCTTTCTTT.

This clonotype came up many times. The CDR3 nucleotides read TGCGCCAGCAGCTTGGACGGGACATTTGAAGCTTTCTTT. Its translation is CASSLDGTFEAFF. V is TRBV5-1 and J is TRBJ1-1; a possible D gene is TRBD1 (6 bases). The V gene lost 0 bases and the J gene lost 7 bases, with 10 bases spanning the gap. The germline CDR1 and CDR2 sequences are SGHRS and YFSETQ. The CDR3 has 13 amino acids.

The gene calls are TRBV12-3 or TRBV12-4 and TRBJ2-1; no clear D. V was cut by 1 base and J by 7 bases, with 11 bases left in between. The CDR3 consists of 14 residues. CDR3 in DNA: TGTGCCAGCAGTTTAGACCCCTCGAGTAATGAGCAGTTCTTC. This gives the protein CASSLDPSSNEQFF.

At least ten counts were recorded for this clonotype. The chain links TRBV12-3 or TRBV12-4 to TRBJ2-3; tentatively, D is TRBD2 (7 bases). V lost 6 bases and J 6 bases, leaving 19 bases between the germline ends. CDR3 size: 15 residues. The chain's CDR3 is CASSQFAGAGDTQYF. The CDR3 coding sequence is TGTGCCAGCAGCCAATTCGCGGGGGCGGGGGATACGCAGTATTTT.

The chain combines TRBV5-1 with TRBJ2-2; weak D call: TRBD2 (6 bases). Germline V gene data show CDR1 as SGHRS and CDR2 as YFSETQ. Trimming removed 0 bases at V and 0 bases at J, with 9 bases between. The CDR3 sequence is 16 residues long. The CDR3 DNA sequence: TGCGCCAGCAGCTTGGCCCGGGACTCGAACACCGGGGAGCTGTTTTTT. Its translation: CASSLARDSNTGELFF.

This clonotype was observed many times. J is TRBJ2-1 and V is TRBV29-1; 7 bases map to TRBD1. The CDR3 length is 16 residues. V dropped 6 bases and J dropped 5; count of bases not matched to a gene: 16. Germline V CDR1 and CDR2: SQVTM, ANQGSEA. CDR3 amino acids: CSVSWPTGRSNNEQFF. The DNA for the CDR3 is TGCAGCGTCTCTTGGCCGACAGGGAGAAGCAACAATGAGCAGTTCTTC.